The 10 T cell receptor beta chains listed next were all sequenced from one sample in a study of OX40 agonist ivuxolimab in advanced cancers. Receptors were amplified or captured by the immunoSEQ multiplex PCR assay. TCRdb took this table from immuneACCESS and kept in-frame rearrangements with V and J called. Such tables lack part of the clones; where checked against another copy, unresolved V genes explain under half of the gap, and the rest is unexplained. For this sample the table gives more than 65,000 clones, of which just under 80% were detected only once. Approximately 5% of the sample is held by the ten biggest clonotypes. The sequences come from CD4+ or CD8+ T cells sorted from blood, collected in a trial of the OX40 agonist ivuxolimab. The receptor source for this set is an adult with an advanced solid tumor such as melanoma, head and neck, liver or kidney cancer.

The chain employs TRBV28 and TRBJ2-1, with 12 nucleotides matching TRBD2. The CDR3 length is 13 residues. Losses at the gene ends were 2 bases for V and 14 bases for J; bases not matched to a gene: 4. Germline loops: CDR1 MDHEN, CDR2 SYDVKM. CDR3 amino acids: CASSLTSGRPKFF. CDR3 DNA: TGTGCCAGCAGTTTAACTAGCGGGAGGCCTAAGTTCTTC.

CDR3 region: CASSYSKTPNQPQHF. CDR3 DNA sequence: TGTGCCAGCAGTTACTCGAAAACACCTAATCAGCCCCAGCATTTT. This chain connects TRBV6-5 to TRBJ1-5; no definite D call. V was cut by 0 bases and J by 4 bases, with 10 bases left in between. Germline V gene lookup returns CDR1 MNHEY and CDR2 SVGAGI. CDR3 size: 15 residues.

This chain connects TRBV4-1 to TRBJ2-5; 11 nucleotides agree with TRBD2. This CDR3 has 17 residues. Germline trimming cut 3 bases from V and 1 base from J; bases unmatched to any gene: 7. Germline values: CDR1 MGHRA, CDR2 YSYEKL. The CDR3 loop is CASSQGPGTSGQETQYF. The CDR3 region has the DNA TGCGCCAGCAGCCAGGGCCCCGGGACTAGCGGCCAAGAGACCCAGTACTTC.

The chain joins TRBV6-5 to TRBJ2-1; tentatively, D is TRBD2 (6 bases). Germline V gene lookup returns CDR1 MNHEY and CDR2 SVGAGI. Trimming took 6 bases from V and 0 from J, leaving 12 bases between them. The CDR3 has 15 residues. For the CDR3, the DNA is TGTGCCAGCAGGGGGGGTTTTTTCTCCTACAATGAGCAGTTCTTC. Translation gives CASRGGFFSYNEQFF.

The rearrangement joins TRBV5-1 to TRBJ2-2, with D possibly being TRBD1 or TRBD2 (5 bases each). V lost 7 bases and J lost 2, with 15 bases in between. The CDR3 is 15 amino acids. CDR1 SGHRS and CDR2 YFSETQ come from the germline V gene. DNA of the CDR3: TGCGCCAGCCGAGGGGCAGACTTAAACACCGGGGAGCTGTTTTTT. It codes for CASRGADLNTGELFF.

CDR3 nucleotides: TGTGCCAGCGGAAACACAGATACGCAGTATTTT. Its protein product is CASGNTDTQYF. The chain recombines TRBV7-9 with TRBJ2-3, with no clear D. The CDR3 sequence is 11 residues long. The V gene's germline CDR1 is SEHNR and CDR2 FQNEAQ (reference sequence). V was pared by 8 bases and J by 2 bases, with 5 bases between.

The rearrangement uses TRBV16 and TRBJ2-7; no clear D gene. With 1 base removed from V and 6 bases from J, the gap between germline ends came to 16 bases. Germline V gives CDR1 KGHSY, CDR2 FQNENV. The length of the CDR3 is 15 residues. CDR3 amino acids: CASSQWGSGWAEQYF. Here the CDR3 DNA reads TGTGCCAGCAGCCAATGGGGTTCAGGATGGGCCGAGCAGTACTTC.

A single count supports this clone. The chain uses TRBV19 and TRBJ1-1; D uncertain. V was cut by 1 base and J by 1 base, with 4 bases left in between. Germline-derived CDR1 and CDR2 are LNHDA and SQIVND (reference sequence). There are 13 residues in the CDR3. Here the CDR3 reads CASSIARNTEAFF. The DNA of the CDR3 is TGTGCCAGTAGTATAGCCAGGAACACTGAAGCTTTCTTT.

The chain carries TRBV9 and TRBJ1-2; TRBD1 agrees at 8 bases. The CDR3 has 12 amino acids. Looked up from germline, CDR1 is SGDLS and CDR2 is YYNGEE. V was clipped by 4 bases and J by 10 bases; unmatched bases: 6. The CDR3 region has the DNA TGTGCCAGCAGCCTGGACAGGGCGTACTACACCTTC. Translating gives CASSLDRAYYTF.

V is TRBV9 and J is TRBJ2-7, with TRBD1 matching 8 bases. The CDR3 spans 14 residues. CDR1 and CDR2 (germline): SGDLS, YYNGEE. V shed 4 bases and J 4 bases; nucleotides not matched to a gene: 7. CDR3 sequence: CASSPRTGSYEQYF. The CDR3 nucleotides are TGTGCCAGCAGCCCAAGGACAGGGTCGTACGAGCAGTACTTC. Combining the CDR3 with reference TRBV9 and TRBJ2-7 gives the whole variable domain DSGVTQTPKHLITATGQRVTLRCSPRSGDLSVYWYQQSLDQGLQFLIQYYNGEERAKGNILERFSAQQFPDLHSELNLSSLELGDSALYFCASSPRTGSYEQYFGPGTRLTVT.